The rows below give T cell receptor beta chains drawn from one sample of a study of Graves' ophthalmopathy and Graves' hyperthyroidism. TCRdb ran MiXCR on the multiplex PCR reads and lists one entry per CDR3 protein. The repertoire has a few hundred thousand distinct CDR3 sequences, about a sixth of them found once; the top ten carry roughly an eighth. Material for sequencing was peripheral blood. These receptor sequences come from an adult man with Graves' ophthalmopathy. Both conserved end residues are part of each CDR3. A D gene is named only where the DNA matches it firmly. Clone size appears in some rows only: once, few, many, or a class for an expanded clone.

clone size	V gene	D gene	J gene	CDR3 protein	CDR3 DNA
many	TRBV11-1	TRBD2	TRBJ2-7	CASSQPTSGRTLGYEQYF	TGTGCCAGCAGCCAACCGACTAGCGGGAGGACCCTGGGATACGAGCAGTACTTC
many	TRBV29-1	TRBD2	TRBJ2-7	CSVQPGGREQYF	TGCAGCGTTCAACCGGGAGGGCGCGAGCAGTACTTC
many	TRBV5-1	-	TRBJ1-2	CASSLRENYGYTF	TGCGCCAGCAGCTTACGGGAAAACTATGGCTACACCTTC
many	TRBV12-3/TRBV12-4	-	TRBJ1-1	CASSLPLGTEAFF	TGTGCCAGCAGTTTGCCCCTGGGGACTGAAGCTTTCTTT
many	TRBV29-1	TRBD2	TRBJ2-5	CSSSPGLAGGPPETQYF	TGCAGCTCCTCACCGGGACTAGCGGGGGGGCCCCCTGAGACCCAGTACTTC
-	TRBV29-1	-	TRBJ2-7	CSANGPYEQYF	TGCAGCGCCAACGGCCCCTACGAGCAGTACTTC
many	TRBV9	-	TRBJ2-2	CASSVGRARDANTGELFF	TGTGCCAGCAGCGTAGGTAGGGCACGGGACGCGAACACCGGGGAGCTGTTTTTT
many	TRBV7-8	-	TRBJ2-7	CASSPWGPSYEQYF	TGTGCCAGCAGCCCATGGGGGCCTTCCTACGAGCAGTACTTC
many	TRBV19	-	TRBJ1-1	CASTKKPGGGSGTEAFF	TGTGCCAGTACCAAAAAACCGGGGGGGGGCTCAGGCACTGAAGCTTTCTTT
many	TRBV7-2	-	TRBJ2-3	CASSTLADTQYF	TGTGCCAGCAGTACGTTGGCAGATACGCAGTATTTT
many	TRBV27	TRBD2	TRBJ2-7	CASSLSTGGTYEQYF	TGTGCCAGCAGTTTATCGACGGGAGGGACTTACGAGCAGTACTTC
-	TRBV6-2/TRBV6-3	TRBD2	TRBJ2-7	CASSYLAGESYEQYF	TGTGCCAGCAGTTACCTGGCGGGAGAATCCTACGAGCAGTACTTC
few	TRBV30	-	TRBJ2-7	CAWSVTYSYEQYF	TGTGCCTGGAGTGTAACATACTCCTACGAGCAGTACTTC
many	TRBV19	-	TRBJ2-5	CASSIRPGQEETQYF	TGTGCCAGTAGTATCAGGCCAGGGCAGGAAGAGACCCAGTACTTC
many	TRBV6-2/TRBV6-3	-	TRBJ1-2	CASSSRTENYGYTF	TGTGCCAGCAGTTCCCGGACGGAAAACTATGGCTACACCTTC
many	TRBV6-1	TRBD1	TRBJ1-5	CASSVRDRGHQPQHF	TGTGCCAGCAGTGTCCGGGACAGGGGTCATCAGCCCCAGCATTTT
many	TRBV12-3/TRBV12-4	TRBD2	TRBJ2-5	CASSLRVAGGQETQYF	TGTGCCAGCAGTTTAAGAGTAGCGGGGGGGCAAGAGACCCAGTACTTC
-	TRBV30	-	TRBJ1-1	CASSLIRTPAFF	TGTGCCAGCAGTTTAATCAGGACCCCAGCTTTCTTT
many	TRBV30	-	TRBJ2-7	CAWSAGNYEQYF	TGTGCCTGGAGTGCAGGAAACTACGAGCAGTACTTC
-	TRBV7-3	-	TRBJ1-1	CASSFQQGAEEAFF	TGTGCCAGCAGCTTCCAACAGGGAGCGGAGGAAGCTTTCTTT
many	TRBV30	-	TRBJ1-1	CAWSSPTTEAFF	TGTGCCTGGAGTTCCCCGACCACTGAAGCTTTCTTT
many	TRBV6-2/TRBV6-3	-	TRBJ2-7	CASSYSRVYEQYF	TGTGCCAGCAGTTACAGTCGTGTCTACGAGCAGTACTTC
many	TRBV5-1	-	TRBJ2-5	CASTKEPPGETQYF	TGCGCCAGCACCAAGGAACCCCCCGGCGAGACCCAGTACTTC
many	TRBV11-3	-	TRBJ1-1	CASSLRGAAEAFF	TGTGCCAGCAGCTTACGGGGGGCGGCGGAAGCTTTCTTT
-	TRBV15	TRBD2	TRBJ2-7	CATSSPPRDGGDEQYF	TGTGCCACCAGCAGCCCACCCCGGGACGGGGGGGACGAGCAGTACTTC
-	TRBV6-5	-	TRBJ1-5	CASSSTTSNQPQHF	TGTGCCAGCAGTTCCACCACTAGCAATCAGCCCCAGCATTTT
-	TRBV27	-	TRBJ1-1	CASSPLQGMNTEAFF	TGTGCCAGCAGTCCCCTCCAGGGAATGAACACTGAAGCTTTCTTT
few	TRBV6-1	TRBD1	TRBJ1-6	CASSERTGSPLHF	TGTGCCAGCAGTGAAAGGACAGGATCACCCCTCCACTTT
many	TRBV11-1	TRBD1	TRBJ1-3	CASSLRGTGTGNTIYF	TGTGCCAGCAGCTTAAGGGGGACAGGGACTGGAAACACCATATATTTT
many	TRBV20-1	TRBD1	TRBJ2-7	CSATPGTGQLYEQYF	TGCAGTGCTACCCCCGGGACAGGGCAACTCTACGAGCAGTACTTC
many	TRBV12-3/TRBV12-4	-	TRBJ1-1	CASSFGQGINTEAFF	TGTGCCAGCAGTTTTGGGCAGGGGATAAACACTGAAGCTTTCTTT
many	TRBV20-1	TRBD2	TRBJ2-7	CSARSGGPQYF	TGCAGTGCTAGATCGGGGGGGCCCCAGTACTTC
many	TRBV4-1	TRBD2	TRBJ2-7	CASSQEGRTRVYEQYF	TGCGCCAGCAGCCAAGAGGGAAGGACTAGGGTCTACGAGCAGTACTTC
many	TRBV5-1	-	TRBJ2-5	CASSLWGEQNQETQYF	TGCGCCAGCAGCTTGTGGGGAGAACAGAACCAAGAGACCCAGTACTTC
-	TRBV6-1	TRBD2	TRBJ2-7	CASSEMAGVLRWDF	TGTGCCAGCAGTGAAATGGCGGGAGTTCTCAGGTGGGATTTC
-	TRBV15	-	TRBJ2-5	CATSRDEVPQETQYF	TGTGCCACCAGCAGAGATGAGGTGCCGCAGGAGACCCAGTACTTC
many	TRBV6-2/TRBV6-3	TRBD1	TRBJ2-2	CASKGQGDTGELFF	TGTGCCAGCAAGGGACAGGGGGACACCGGGGAGCTGTTTTTT
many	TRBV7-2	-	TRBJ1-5	CASSSQVLSNRPQHF	TGTGCCAGCAGCTCTCAAGTCCTTAGCAATCGGCCCCAGCATTTT
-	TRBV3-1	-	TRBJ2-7	CASSARVGEQYF	TGTGCCAGCAGCGCACGCGTCGGCGAGCAGTACTTC
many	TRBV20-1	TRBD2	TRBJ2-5	CSARTSGDYQETQYF	TGCAGTGCGAGAACTAGCGGGGACTACCAAGAGACCCAGTACTTC
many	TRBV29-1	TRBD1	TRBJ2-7	CSVLGQRSYEQYF	TGCAGCGTTTTGGGACAGAGATCCTACGAGCAGTACTTC
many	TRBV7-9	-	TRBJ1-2	CASSLARDYGYTF	TGTGCCAGCAGCTTAGCAAGGGACTATGGCTACACCTTC
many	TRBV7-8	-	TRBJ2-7	CASSWGLGAYEQYF	TGTGCCAGCAGCTGGGGGCTAGGGGCCTACGAGCAGTACTTC
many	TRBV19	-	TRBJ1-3	CATADYGNTIYF	TGTGCCACTGCGGACTATGGAAACACCATATATTTT
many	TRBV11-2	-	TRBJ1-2	CASSLITGSNYGYTF	TGTGCCAGCAGCTTAATCACAGGGAGTAACTATGGCTACACCTTC
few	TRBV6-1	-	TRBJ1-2	CASSRIGYYGYTF	TGTGCCAGCAGTAGAATCGGGTACTATGGCTACACCTTC
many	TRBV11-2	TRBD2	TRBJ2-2	CASSITSGSRTGELFF	TGTGCCAGCAGTATTACTAGCGGGAGTCGTACCGGGGAGCTGTTTTTT
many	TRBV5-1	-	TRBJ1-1	CASSFSGGPMNTEAFF	TGCGCCAGCAGCTTTTCTGGGGGCCCGATGAACACTGAAGCTTTCTTT
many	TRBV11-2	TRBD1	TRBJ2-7	CASSLGFGTATYEQYF	TGTGCCAGCAGCTTAGGATTCGGGACAGCGACCTACGAGCAGTACTTC